A single sample is the source of the 8 T cell receptor beta chains below, sequenced in a study of PD-L1 blockade in urothelial cancer. The method was immunoSEQ multiplex PCR; TCRdb's version includes in-frame clones alone and lacks a portion of them. The sample carries tens of thousands of clones, roughly 89% recorded once. Time point denoted: peripheral blood 6 weeks after treatment start. The sample was PBMCs, taken around atezolizumab (anti-PD-L1) treatment. These receptors originate from a man between 70 and 80 years old with urothelial cancer.

The chain carries TRBV5-1 and TRBJ2-3; 9 bases align to TRBD1. The trim removed 0 bases at V and 10 bases at J, leaving 9 bases unmatched. Germline CDR1 and CDR2: SGHRS and YFSETQ. The CDR3 loop spans 15 amino acids. CDR3 amino acids: CASSLESGTGSPQYF. The CDR3 DNA is TGCGCCAGCAGCTTGGAATCCGGGACAGGGTCCCCGCAGTATTTT.

This chain joins TRBV7-9 and TRBJ1-2; weak D call: TRBD1 (6 bases). Germline V gene sequence: CDR1 SEHNR, CDR2 FQNEAQ (reference sequence). The CDR3 extends over 17 amino acids. The V and J ends lost 2 bases and 3 bases respectively, with 19 bases between them. The CDR3 DNA reads TGTGCCAGCAGCTTAAGGGGGGGGGAAGGACGGGACTATGGCTACACCTTC. It specifies CASSLRGGEGRDYGYTF.

The rearrangement links TRBV30 to TRBJ2-1, with 15 bases fitting TRBD2. CDR3 size: 19 residues. V lost 1 base to trimming and J lost 5 bases; unmatched junction nucleotides: 12. Germline lookup yields CDR1 GTSNPN and CDR2 SVGIG (reference sequence). The CDR3 nucleotides are TGTGCCTGGAGTGAAGGACTAGCGGGAGGGAAGTCGGTTAACAATGAGCAGTTCTTC. It is translated as CAWSEGLAGGKSVNNEQFF.

The count of this clone is one. The chain joins TRBV4-1 to TRBJ1-5, with 9 bases aligning to TRBD1. Germline lookup yields CDR1 MGHRA and CDR2 YSYEKL. The junction had 3 bases not matched to a gene; V was cut back by 4 bases and J by 2 bases. This CDR3 region has 15 residues. In nucleotides, the CDR3 is TGCGCCAGCAGCCCGGGACAGGGAGGCAATCAGCCCCAGCATTTT. Encoded protein: CASSPGQGGNQPQHF.

The chain employs TRBV5-4 and TRBJ2-7; D gene ambiguous. Germline values: CDR1 SGHNT, CDR2 YYREEE (reference sequence). Trimming took off 0 bases at V and 0 bases at J, with 10 bases between the two ends. The CDR3 totals 15 residues. The CDR3: CASSLAAVSSYEQYF. CDR3 nucleotide sequence: TGTGCCAGCAGCTTGGCCGCGGTTAGCTCCTACGAGCAGTACTTC.

The V call is TRBV7-8, the J call TRBJ2-5; 7 nucleotides align to TRBD1. Germline V gives CDR1 SGHVS, CDR2 FQNEAQ. CDR3 length: 14 amino acids. V was pared by 1 base and J by 6 bases, with 5 bases of the junction left unmatched. As DNA, the CDR3 is TGTGCCAGCAGCTTAGACAGGGGTCAGCAGACCCAGTACTTC. Amino acids: CASSLDRGQQTQYF.

V usage is TRBV9 and J usage is TRBJ1-4; 8 nucleotides agree with TRBD1. Germline V gene lookup returns CDR1 SGDLS and CDR2 YYNGEE. The CDR3 has 15 residues. The V and J ends lost 4 bases and 5 bases, in that order; junction bases with no gene match: 7. The chain's CDR3 is CASSSGQGWNEKLFF. As DNA, the CDR3 is TGTGCCAGCAGCTCCGGACAGGGCTGGAATGAAAAACTGTTTTTT.

V and J are TRBV5-1 and TRBJ2-1; D is perhaps TRBD2 (5 bases). From germline, CDR1 is SGHRS and CDR2 YFSETQ. There are 14 residues in the CDR3. Trimming took off 0 bases at V and 7 bases at J, with 11 bases between the two ends. The CDR3 nucleotides read TGCGCCAGCAGCTTGGGAGGGTCCTCGAATGAGCAGTTCTTC. It translates to CASSLGGSSNEQFF. The full variable domain, with the rest looked up from reference TRBV5-1 and TRBJ2-1, is KAGVTQTPRYLIKTRGQQVTLSCSPISGHRSVSWYQQTPGQGLQFLFEYFSETQRNKGNFPGRFSGRQFSNSRSEMNVSTLELGDSALYLCASSLGGSSNEQFFGPGTRLTVL.